Below, 9 T cell receptor beta chains from the same sample are listed, as sequenced in a study of memory CD4+ T cells and cytomegalovirus serostatus (dated by TCRdb to between 2018 and 2020). Libraries were built with the immunoSEQ multiplex PCR assay. TCRdb obtained this table from immuneACCESS and retained in-frame rearrangements with V and J assigned. These tables miss some clones; where compared with another copy, unresolved V genes account for less than half of the shortfall, and the remainder is unexplained. For this sample there are some 40,000 clones; 79% appear just once. The ten largest make up under 6% of the sample. Single viable CD3+CD4+CD8-CD45RO+ cells were sorted as memory CD4+ T cells on a FACSAria II. Sequences were obtained from memory CD4+ T cells from blood. The receptor set was obtained from an adult in good health and CMV-seropositive.

Comments on this clone: One end of the junction is discordant with germline, which a read error may explain. The chain has TRBV28 and TRBJ2-6, with D perhaps matching TRBD1 (6 bases). Germline CDR1 MDHEN, CDR2 SYDVKM. There are 16 residues in the CDR3. The CDR3 DNA is TGTGCCAGCAGTTTAGGGGGCGCCTTTGGGACCAACGTCCTGACTTTC. It yields the protein CASSLGGAFGTNVLTF. The variable domain in full, completed from reference TRBV28 and TRBJ2-6, reads DVKVTQSSRYLVKRTGEKVFLECVQDMDHENMFWYRQDPGLGLRLIYFSYDVKMKEKGDIPEGYSVSREKKERFSLILESASTNQTSMYLCASSLGGAFGTNVLTFGAGSRLTVL.

The chain combines TRBV19 with TRBJ2-6; D uncertain. V lost 3 bases, J lost 0 bases, and 12 bases lay in between. Germline V gives CDR1 LNHDA, CDR2 SQIVND (reference sequence). The CDR3 length is 17 residues. In DNA form, the CDR3 reads TGTGCCAGTAGTATTTATTCGGGCCACTCTGGGGCCAACGTCCTGACTTTC. The encoded protein is CASSIYSGHSGANVLTF.

This clone was seen more than once but under ten times. The chain uses TRBV2 and TRBJ1-3; D is ambiguous. The CDR3 consists of 16 residues. CDR1 is SNHLY, CDR2 FYNNEI, per germline. V lost 3 bases, J lost 4 bases, and 16 bases lay in between. The CDR3 is CASSERSPHSGNTIYF. In nucleotides, the CDR3 is TGTGCCAGCAGTGAGAGGAGTCCTCACAGCGGAAACACCATATATTTT.

The V gene is TRBV7-2, the J gene TRBJ1-1; unclear D gene. The CDR3 loop spans 15 amino acids. Between the trimmed V and J ends, which lost 2 bases and 5 bases, there was a span of 15 bases. Germline CDR1 and CDR2: SGHTA and FQGNSA. The CDR3 spells CASSLLSDLGTEAFF. In DNA form, the CDR3 reads TGTGCCAGCAGCTTACTTTCCGATCTAGGGACTGAAGCTTTCTTT.

This clone was recorded once. This chain connects TRBV6-5 to TRBJ2-7; 8 bases are shared with TRBD1. The V segment lost 2 bases and the J segment 3 bases; nucleotides outside the gene matches: 6. This CDR3 is 15 amino acids long. Germline lookup yields CDR1 MNHEY and CDR2 SVGAGI. The CDR3 bases are TGTGCCAGCAGTTACACGACAGGGGCCGGCTACGAGCAGTACTTC. Translated, it gives CASSYTTGAGYEQYF.

The rearrangement uses TRBV7-2 and TRBJ2-1, with D possibly being TRBD2 (5 bases). Germline CDR1 is SGHTA and CDR2 is FQGNSA. V was cut by 5 bases and J by 5 bases, with 10 bases left in between. This CDR3 has 13 amino acids. The CDR3 spells CASSPGRDNEQFF. The CDR3, as DNA: TGTGCCAGCAGCCCGGGGAGAGACAATGAGCAGTTCTTC.

The rearrangement joins TRBV18 to TRBJ2-1; D is unresolved. CDR1 KGHSH and CDR2 LQKENI come from the germline V gene. This CDR3 comprises 16 residues. V lost 2 bases and J 7 bases, leaving 18 bases between the germline ends. The DNA for the CDR3 is TGTGCCAGCTCACCAACTAATGGGATCGCGATGAATGAGCAGTTCTTC. This gives the protein CASSPTNGIAMNEQFF.

The J gene is TRBJ1-6, the V gene TRBV4-2; no reliable D call. Germline V gives CDR1 LGHNA, CDR2 YNFKEQ. The length of the CDR3 is 14 residues. V shed 0 bases and J shed 7 bases, with 7 bases lying between them. The CDR3 spells CASSQDAVNSPLHF. Written as DNA, the CDR3 is TGTGCCAGCAGCCAAGATGCAGTCAATTCACCCCTCCACTTT.

This clone was recorded a few times. J is TRBJ2-7 and V is TRBV29-1, with 8 bases aligning to TRBD1. Germline V lookup: CDR1 SQVTM, CDR2 ANQGSEA. J gave up 6 bases and V 0 bases, and 7 bases lay outside the gene matches. The CDR3 sequence is 14 residues long. The CDR3 sequence: CSVEESQGAGEQYF. CDR3 DNA sequence: TGCAGCGTTGAAGAATCCCAGGGGGCTGGCGAGCAGTACTTC.